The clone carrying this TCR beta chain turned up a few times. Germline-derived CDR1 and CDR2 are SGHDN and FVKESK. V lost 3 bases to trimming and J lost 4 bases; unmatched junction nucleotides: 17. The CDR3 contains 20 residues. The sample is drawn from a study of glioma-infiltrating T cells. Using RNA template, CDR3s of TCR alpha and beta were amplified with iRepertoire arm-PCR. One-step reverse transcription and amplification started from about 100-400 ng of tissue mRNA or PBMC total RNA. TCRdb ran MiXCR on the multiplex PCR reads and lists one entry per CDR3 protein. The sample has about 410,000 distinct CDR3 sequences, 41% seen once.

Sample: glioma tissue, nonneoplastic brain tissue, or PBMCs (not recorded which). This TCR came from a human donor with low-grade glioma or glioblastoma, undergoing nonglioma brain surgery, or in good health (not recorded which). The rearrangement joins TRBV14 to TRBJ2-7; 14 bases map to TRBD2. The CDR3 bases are TGTGCCAGCAGCCATGACCTGGGACTAGCGGGAGTCAAGGGAATGTACGAGCAGTACTTC. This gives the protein CASSHDLGLAGVKGMYEQYF.